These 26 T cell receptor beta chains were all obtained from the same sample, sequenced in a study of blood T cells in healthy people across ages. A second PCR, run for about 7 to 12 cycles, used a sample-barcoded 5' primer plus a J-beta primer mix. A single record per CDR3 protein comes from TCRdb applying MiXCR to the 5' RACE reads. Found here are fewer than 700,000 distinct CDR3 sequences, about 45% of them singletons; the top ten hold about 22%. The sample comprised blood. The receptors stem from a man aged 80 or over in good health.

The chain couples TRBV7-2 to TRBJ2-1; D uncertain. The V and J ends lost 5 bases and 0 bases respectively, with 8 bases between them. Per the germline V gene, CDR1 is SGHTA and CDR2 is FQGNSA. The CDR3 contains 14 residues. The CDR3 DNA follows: TGTGCCAGCAGCCCGGCGAGCTCCTACAATGAGCAGTTCTTC. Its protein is CASSPASSYNEQFF.

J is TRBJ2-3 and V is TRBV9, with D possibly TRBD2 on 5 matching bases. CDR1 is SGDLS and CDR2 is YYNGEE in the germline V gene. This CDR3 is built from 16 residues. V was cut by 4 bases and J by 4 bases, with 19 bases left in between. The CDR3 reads CASSIFQQRIPDTQYF. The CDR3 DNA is TGTGCCAGCAGCATTTTTCAACAGCGGATCCCAGATACGCAGTATTTT.

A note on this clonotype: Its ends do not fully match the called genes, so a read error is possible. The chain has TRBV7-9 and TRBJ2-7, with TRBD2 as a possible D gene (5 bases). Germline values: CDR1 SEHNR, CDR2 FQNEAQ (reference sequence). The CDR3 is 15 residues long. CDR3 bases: TGTGCCTGCAGCTCCAAAGCGGAGTTTGCCTACGAGCAGTACTTC. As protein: CACSSKAEFAYEQYF.

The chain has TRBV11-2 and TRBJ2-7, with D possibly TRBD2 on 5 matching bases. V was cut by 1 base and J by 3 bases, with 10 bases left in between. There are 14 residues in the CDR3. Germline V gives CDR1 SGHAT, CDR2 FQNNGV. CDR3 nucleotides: TGTGCCAGCAGCTTAGCCTCAGAGGGCTACGAGCAGTACTTC. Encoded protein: CASSLASEGYEQYF.

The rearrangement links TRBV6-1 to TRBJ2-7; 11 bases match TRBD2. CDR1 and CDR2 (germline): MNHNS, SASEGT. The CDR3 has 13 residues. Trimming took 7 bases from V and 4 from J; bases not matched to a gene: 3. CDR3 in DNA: TGTGCCAGCATTGGGACTAGCGGATACGAGCAGTACTTC. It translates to CASIGTSGYEQYF.

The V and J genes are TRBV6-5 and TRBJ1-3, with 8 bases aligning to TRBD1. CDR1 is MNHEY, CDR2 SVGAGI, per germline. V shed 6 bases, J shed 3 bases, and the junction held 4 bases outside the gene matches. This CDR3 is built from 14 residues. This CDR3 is CASSPDRDGNTIYF. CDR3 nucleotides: TGTGCCAGCAGCCCGGACAGGGATGGAAACACCATATATTTT.

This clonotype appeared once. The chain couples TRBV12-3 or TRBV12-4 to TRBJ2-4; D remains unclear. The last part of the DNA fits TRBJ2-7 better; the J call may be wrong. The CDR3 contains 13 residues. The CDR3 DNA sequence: TGTGCCAGCAGTTTACTGGGTCCCTACGAGCAGTACTTC. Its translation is CASSLLGPYEQYF.

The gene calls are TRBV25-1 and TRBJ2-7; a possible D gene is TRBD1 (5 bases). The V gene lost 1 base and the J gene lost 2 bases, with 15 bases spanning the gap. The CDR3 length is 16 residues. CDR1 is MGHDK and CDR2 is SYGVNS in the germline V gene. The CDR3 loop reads CASSESTGHDPYEQYF. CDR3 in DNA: TGTGCCAGCAGTGAATCTACTGGACACGACCCCTACGAGCAGTACTTC.

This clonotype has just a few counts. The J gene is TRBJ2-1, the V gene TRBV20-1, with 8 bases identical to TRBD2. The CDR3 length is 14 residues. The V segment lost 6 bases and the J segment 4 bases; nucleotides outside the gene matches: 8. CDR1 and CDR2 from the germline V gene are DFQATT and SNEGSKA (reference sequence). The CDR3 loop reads CSADERGPYNEQFF. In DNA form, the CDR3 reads TGCAGTGCGGATGAGCGGGGGCCTTACAATGAGCAGTTCTTC.

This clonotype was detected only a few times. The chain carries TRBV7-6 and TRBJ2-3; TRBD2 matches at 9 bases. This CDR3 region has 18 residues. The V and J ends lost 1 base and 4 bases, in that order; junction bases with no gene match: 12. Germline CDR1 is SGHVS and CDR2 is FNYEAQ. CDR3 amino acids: CASSLGGLASGEADTQYF. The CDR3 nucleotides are TGTGCCAGCAGCTTAGGCGGTCTGGCTAGCGGGGAGGCAGATACGCAGTATTTT.

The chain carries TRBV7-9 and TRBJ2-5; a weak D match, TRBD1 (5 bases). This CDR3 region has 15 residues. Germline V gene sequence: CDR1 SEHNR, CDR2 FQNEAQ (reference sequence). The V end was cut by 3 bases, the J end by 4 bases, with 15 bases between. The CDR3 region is CASSFWLTGPETQYF. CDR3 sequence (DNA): TGTGCCAGCAGCTTTTGGTTAACAGGACCAGAGACCCAGTACTTC.

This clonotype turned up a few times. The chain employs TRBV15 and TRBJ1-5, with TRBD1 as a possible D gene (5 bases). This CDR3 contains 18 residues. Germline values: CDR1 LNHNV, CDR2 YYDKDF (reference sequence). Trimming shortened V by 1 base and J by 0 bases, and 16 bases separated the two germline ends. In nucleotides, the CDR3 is TGTGCCACCAGCAGAGGTCCAGGGTTGGGATATAGCAATCAGCCCCAGCATTTT. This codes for CATSRGPGLGYSNQPQHF.

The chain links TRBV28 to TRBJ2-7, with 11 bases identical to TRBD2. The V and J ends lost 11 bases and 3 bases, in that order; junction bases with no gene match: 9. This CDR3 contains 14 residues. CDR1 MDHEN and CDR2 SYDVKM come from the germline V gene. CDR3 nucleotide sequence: TGTGCCGCCGACGGAGGGACTAGCGGCTACGAGCAGTACTTC. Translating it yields CAADGGTSGYEQYF.

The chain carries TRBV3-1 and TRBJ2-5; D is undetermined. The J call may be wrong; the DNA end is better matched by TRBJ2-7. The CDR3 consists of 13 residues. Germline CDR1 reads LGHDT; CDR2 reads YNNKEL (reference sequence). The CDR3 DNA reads TGTGCCAGCAGCCCCGGCGTACACTACGAGCAGTACTTC. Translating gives CASSPGVHYEQYF.

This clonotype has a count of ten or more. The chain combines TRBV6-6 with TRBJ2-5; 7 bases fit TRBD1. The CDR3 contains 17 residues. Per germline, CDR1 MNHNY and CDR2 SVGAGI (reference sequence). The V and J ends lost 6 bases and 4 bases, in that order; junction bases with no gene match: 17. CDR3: CASSPPTTGIEGETQYF. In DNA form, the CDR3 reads TGTGCCAGCAGCCCACCAACGACAGGGATTGAAGGAGAGACCCAGTACTTC.

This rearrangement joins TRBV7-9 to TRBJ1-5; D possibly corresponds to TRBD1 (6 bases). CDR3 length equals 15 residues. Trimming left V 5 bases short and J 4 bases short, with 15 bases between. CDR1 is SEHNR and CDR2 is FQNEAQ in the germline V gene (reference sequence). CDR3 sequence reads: CASSEQGQTNQPQHF. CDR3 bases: TGTGCCAGCAGCGAACAGGGTCAGACAAATCAGCCCCAGCATTTT.

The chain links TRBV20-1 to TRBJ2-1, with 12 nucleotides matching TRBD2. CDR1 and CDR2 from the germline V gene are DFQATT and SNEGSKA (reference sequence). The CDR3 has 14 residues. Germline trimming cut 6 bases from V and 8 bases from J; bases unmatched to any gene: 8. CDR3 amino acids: CSASSGGAGDEQFF. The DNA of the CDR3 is TGCAGTGCCTCTAGCGGGGGGGCCGGCGATGAGCAGTTCTTC.

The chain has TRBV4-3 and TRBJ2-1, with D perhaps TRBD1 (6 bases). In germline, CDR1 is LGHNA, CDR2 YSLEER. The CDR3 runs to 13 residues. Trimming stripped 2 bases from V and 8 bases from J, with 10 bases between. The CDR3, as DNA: TGCGCCAGCAGCCAAACCCAGGGGCATGAGCAGTTCTTC. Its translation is CASSQTQGHEQFF.

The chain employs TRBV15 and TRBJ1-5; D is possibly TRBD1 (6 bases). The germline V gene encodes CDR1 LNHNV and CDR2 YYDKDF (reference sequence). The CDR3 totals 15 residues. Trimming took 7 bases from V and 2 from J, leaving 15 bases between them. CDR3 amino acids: CATNQEYRGNQPQHF. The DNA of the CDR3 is TGTGCCACCAATCAAGAATACAGGGGCAATCAGCCCCAGCATTTT.

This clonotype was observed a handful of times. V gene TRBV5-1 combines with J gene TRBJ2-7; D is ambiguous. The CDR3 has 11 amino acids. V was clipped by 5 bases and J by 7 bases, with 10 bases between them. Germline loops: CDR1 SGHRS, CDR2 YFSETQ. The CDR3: CASSWSGEQYF. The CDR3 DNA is TGCGCCAGCAGTTGGTCGGGTGAGCAGTACTTC. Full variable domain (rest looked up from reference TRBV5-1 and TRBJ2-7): KAGVTQTPRYLIKTRGQQVTLSCSPISGHRSVSWYQQTPGQGLQFLFEYFSETQRNKGNFPGRFSGRQFSNSRSEMNVSTLELGDSALYLCASSWSGEQYFGPGTRLTVT.

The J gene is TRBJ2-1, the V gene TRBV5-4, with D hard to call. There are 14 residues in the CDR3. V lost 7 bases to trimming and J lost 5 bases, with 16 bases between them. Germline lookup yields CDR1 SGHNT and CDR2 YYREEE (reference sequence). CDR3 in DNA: TGTGCCAGCGGCCAGACTCTGCTCGACAATGAGCAGTTCTTC. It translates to CASGQTLLDNEQFF.

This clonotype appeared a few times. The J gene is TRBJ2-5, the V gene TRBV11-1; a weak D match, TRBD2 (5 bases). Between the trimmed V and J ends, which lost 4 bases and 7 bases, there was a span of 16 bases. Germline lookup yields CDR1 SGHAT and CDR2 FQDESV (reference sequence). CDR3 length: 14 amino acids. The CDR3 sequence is CASSSPASRGTQYF. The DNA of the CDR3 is TGTGCCAGCAGCTCACCGGCCAGCCGGGGGACCCAGTACTTC.

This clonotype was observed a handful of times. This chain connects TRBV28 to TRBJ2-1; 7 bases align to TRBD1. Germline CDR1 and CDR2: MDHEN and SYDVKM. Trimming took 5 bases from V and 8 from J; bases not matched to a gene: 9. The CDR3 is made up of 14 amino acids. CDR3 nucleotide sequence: TGTGCCAGCAGTCAAAACGACAGGGACGATGAGCAGTTCTTC. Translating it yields CASSQNDRDDEQFF.

The DNA of the CDR3 is TGCGCCAGCAGTACCGGGACAAGCCAAGAGACCCAGTACTTC. Protein: CASSTGTSQETQYF. This chain connects TRBV5-1 to TRBJ2-5; D possibly corresponds to TRBD1 (6 bases). Trimming shortened V by 5 bases and J by 1 base, and 12 bases separated the two germline ends. This CDR3 spans 14 amino acids. Germline CDR1 reads SGHRS; CDR2 reads YFSETQ. The full variable domain, with the rest looked up from reference TRBV5-1 and TRBJ2-5, is KAGVTQTPRYLIKTRGQQVTLSCSPISGHRSVSWYQQTPGQGLQFLFEYFSETQRNKGNFPGRFSGRQFSNSRSEMNVSTLELGDSALYLCASSTGTSQETQYFGPGTRLLVL.

Here the CDR3 DNA reads TGCGCCAGCAGCTTGGGGGGACTAGCTGGTTACGAGCAGTACTTC. Protein: CASSLGGLAGYEQYF. The chain is built from TRBV5-1 and TRBJ2-7; TRBD2 agrees at 9 bases. With V trimmed by 0 bases and J by 4 bases, 5 bases remained unmatched. CDR1 and CDR2 (germline): SGHRS, YFSETQ. The CDR3 consists of 15 residues.

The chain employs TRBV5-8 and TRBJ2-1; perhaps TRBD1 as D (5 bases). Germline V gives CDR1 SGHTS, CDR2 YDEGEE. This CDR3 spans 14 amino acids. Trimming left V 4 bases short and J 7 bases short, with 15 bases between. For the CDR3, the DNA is TGTGCCAGCAGCCTGGAACGACAGACAAATGAGCAGTTCTTC. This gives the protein CASSLERQTNEQFF.